These 20 T cell receptor beta chains came from one sample sequenced in a study of T-cell memory formation after mild COVID-19. TCRdb re-called the 5' RACE reads with MiXCR, one entry per CDR3 protein. Found here are 470,000 or so distinct CDR3 sequences, around a quarter of them singletons; the top ten hold under 15%. The sample consisted of PBMCs or a T cell subset sorted from them (not recorded which). These receptors originate from an adult woman who had mild COVID-19 (a few samples of this study predate the infection). Cell type and time point are not known.

On this clonotype: This is likely a read error, given that the CDR3 carries no conserved phenylalanine or tryptophan at its end. No DNA is shown, since the ends of the CDR3 on it are uncertain; the CDR3 is the one TCRdb lists. The V and J genes are TRBV11-2 and TRBJ2-1; the D call TRBD2 from the table was never checked on the DNA. Ends included, the CDR3 has 13 residues. Germline V gives CDR1 SGHAT, CDR2 FQNNGV. The CDR3 region is CASSLEDAGLLQV.

This clonotype occurred a few times. The V and J genes are TRBV29-1 and TRBJ1-2; possibly TRBD1 for D (6 bases). The CDR3 has 12 amino acids. Per the germline V gene, CDR1 is SQVTM and CDR2 is ANQGSEA. V was cut by 2 bases and J by 7 bases, with 11 bases left in between. The CDR3 DNA reads TGCAGCGTTGAACCGGGACACGGTGGCTACACCTTC. Amino acid sequence: CSVEPGHGGYTF.

This sequence joins TRBV7-6 and TRBJ2-3; D remains unclear. CDR3 size: 15 residues. Per germline, CDR1 SGHVS and CDR2 FNYEAQ. With 1 base removed from V and 0 bases from J, the gap between germline ends came to 8 bases. CDR3 in amino acids: CASSLDTTSTDTQYF. CDR3 DNA sequence: TGTGCCAGCAGCTTAGATACTACGAGCACAGATACGCAGTATTTT.

The chain has TRBV20-1 and TRBJ1-2; D gene uncertain. Germline values: CDR1 DFQATT, CDR2 SNEGSKA (reference sequence). Trimming took off 6 bases at V and 5 bases at J, with 19 bases between the two ends. This CDR3 comprises 14 residues. The CDR3 loop reads CSAPFEALGYGYTF. The DNA for the CDR3 is TGCAGTGCACCCTTTGAGGCTTTGGGATATGGCTACACCTTC.

This clonotype was seen only a few times. This rearrangement joins TRBV4-2 to TRBJ2-1; 9 bases are shared with TRBD1. The CDR3 is 15 amino acids. Trimming removed 1 base from V and 4 bases from J; junction bases left unmatched: 2. Germline V CDR1 and CDR2: LGHNA, YNFKEQ. The CDR3 reads CASSQAGTGYNEQFF. The CDR3 bases are TGTGCCAGCAGCCAAGCCGGGACAGGGTACAATGAGCAGTTCTTC.

This clonotype was seen a handful of times. This chain connects TRBV7-2 to TRBJ2-4; D is undetermined. The V gene's germline CDR1 is SGHTA and CDR2 FQGNSA. The CDR3 runs 15 residues. V lost 5 bases, J lost 0 bases, and 11 bases lay in between. The CDR3 region has the DNA TGTGCCAGCAGCCCGTCGATCGTAGCCAAAAACATTCAGTACTTC. Translated, it gives CASSPSIVAKNIQYF.

This clonotype has more than one count but fewer than ten. The chain uses TRBV5-1 and TRBJ1-4; TRBD1 aligns across 7 bases. The ends lost 1 base at V and 8 bases at J; junction bases unmatched: 5. This CDR3 comprises 14 residues. CDR1 is SGHRS, CDR2 YFSETQ, per germline. CDR3 in amino acids: CASSLYWDSEKLFF. CDR3 nucleotides: TGCGCCAGCAGCTTGTACTGGGACAGCGAAAAACTGTTTTTT.

Turning to this clonotype: An end of the junction differs from the germline gene, which may be a read error. V usage is TRBV29-1 and J usage is TRBJ1-2, with a tentative D call TRBD1 (5 bases). Germline V CDR1 and CDR2: SQVTM, ANQGSEA. CDR3 length: 13 residues. Here the CDR3 DNA reads TGCAGCGTTGAAGATCGTGGTCAGGGCCGCTATACCTTC. Amino acids: CSVEDRGQGRYTF.

This clonotype was counted between two and nine times. The gene calls are TRBV23-1 and TRBJ2-7; D may match TRBD1 or TRBD2 (6 bases each). TRBV23-1 is placed among ORFs of uncertain function. The CDR3 length is 18 residues. V was trimmed by 3 bases and J by 0 bases, leaving 21 bases between them. The DNA for the CDR3 is TGCGCCAGCAGTCACGATGAGGAGAGGGGGGAAGCCTCCTACGAGCAGTACTTC. Amino acid sequence: CASSHDEERGEASYEQYF.

The chain employs TRBV12-3 or TRBV12-4 and TRBJ1-1, with 7 bases fitting TRBD1. There are 15 residues in the CDR3. With V trimmed by 3 bases and J by 5 bases, 9 bases remained unmatched. This chain's CDR3 is CASSFNRGKGTEAFF. Here the CDR3 DNA reads TGTGCCAGCAGTTTCAACAGGGGAAAGGGGACTGAAGCTTTCTTT.

This clonotype showed up just a few times. This chain links TRBV3-1 with TRBJ1-2, with D possibly being TRBD1 (6 bases). Germline lookup yields CDR1 LGHDT and CDR2 YNNKEL (reference sequence). This CDR3 region has 15 residues. V dropped 1 base and J dropped 4 bases, with 13 bases sitting between them. This CDR3 reads CASSQAGRGAYGYTF. CDR3 nucleotides: TGTGCCAGCAGCCAAGCGGGGAGGGGGGCCTATGGCTACACCTTC. The variable domain in full, with the rest retrieved from reference TRBV3-1 and TRBJ1-2, is DTAVSQTPKYLVTQMGNDKSIKCEQNLGHDTMYWYKQDSKKFLKIMFSYNNKELIINETVPNRFSPKSPDKAHLNLHINSLELGDSAVYFCASSQAGRGAYGYTFGSGTRLTVV.

There are a few counts of this clonotype. Here the CDR3 reads CSVGGTFTDTQYF. CDR3 DNA: TGCAGCGTTGGCGGGACGTTCACAGATACGCAGTATTTT. This chain joins TRBV29-1 and TRBJ2-3; D is perhaps TRBD2 (6 bases). V was shortened by 4 bases and J by 2 bases, with 10 bases between the two germline ends. The CDR3 covers 13 residues. Germline V CDR1 and CDR2: SQVTM, ANQGSEA.

This rearrangement joins TRBV4-3 to TRBJ2-1, with 7 positions matching TRBD1. The CDR3 runs 15 residues. CDR1 is LGHNA and CDR2 is YSLEER in the germline V gene. V lost 0 bases and J lost 9; bases outside the gene matches: 8. DNA of the CDR3: TGCGCCAGCAGCCAAGATCCGGCAGGGGGTACTGAGCAGTTCTTC. Its translation: CASSQDPAGGTEQFF.

The rearrangement uses TRBV28 and TRBJ2-5; 11 bases fit TRBD1. The CDR3 covers 14 residues. With V trimmed by 8 bases and J by 3 bases, 5 bases remained unmatched. Looked up from germline, CDR1 is MDHEN and CDR2 is SYDVKM. CDR3 loop: CASHGTGGKETQYF. The CDR3 region has the DNA TGTGCCAGCCACGGGACAGGGGGTAAAGAGACCCAGTACTTC.

This clonotype was seen only a few times. The V call is TRBV5-6, the J call TRBJ1-3; D remains ambiguous. Germline assignment: CDR1 SGHDT and CDR2 YYEEEE. With 0 bases removed from V and 0 bases from J, the gap between germline ends came to 7 bases. This CDR3 region has 15 residues. CDR3 DNA: TGTGCCAGCAGCTTGGGGGCATCCTCTGGAAACACCATATATTTT. Translating it yields CASSLGASSGNTIYF.

This rearrangement joins TRBV9 to TRBJ2-3, with D perhaps being TRBD1 or TRBD2 (5 bases each). V lost 3 bases and J 2 bases, leaving 10 bases between the germline ends. This CDR3 has 14 amino acids. The germline V gene has CDR1 SGDLS and CDR2 YYNGEE. The CDR3 nucleotides read TGTGCCAGCAGCGCCGGGACCTACACAGATACGCAGTATTTT. Residues: CASSAGTYTDTQYF.

Only a few counts were recorded for this clonotype. V and J are TRBV24-1 and TRBJ2-5, with 8 bases fitting TRBD2. CDR1 and CDR2 from the germline V gene are KGHDR and SFDVKD. The CDR3 runs 14 residues. V trimming: 2 bases; J trimming: 4 bases; junction bases outside the gene matches: 2. CDR3 amino acids: CATSDSGGPETQYF. The CDR3 DNA reads as TGTGCCACCAGTGATTCGGGAGGGCCAGAGACCCAGTACTTC.

The CDR3 spells CASSQEPGGGASYEQYF. The CDR3 region has the DNA TGTGCCAGCAGCCAAGAACCGGGGGGGGGGGCATCCTACGAGCAGTACTTC. J is TRBJ2-7 and V is TRBV4-2, with 8 bases identical to TRBD2. CDR3 size: 17 residues. Germline assignment: CDR1 LGHNA and CDR2 YNFKEQ. V shed 0 bases and J 1 base; nucleotides not matched to a gene: 8.

The chain couples TRBV4-2 to TRBJ2-1; TRBD2 matches 7 bases. The CDR3 has 17 amino acids. Per germline, CDR1 LGHNA and CDR2 YNFKEQ. With V trimmed by 4 bases and J by 6 bases, 15 bases remained unmatched. CDR3 amino acids: CASSPSRLASPSNEQFF. The CDR3 coding sequence is TGTGCCAGCAGCCCGTCAAGACTAGCCTCCCCGTCCAATGAGCAGTTCTTC.

The chain joins TRBV12-3 or TRBV12-4 to TRBJ2-7; TRBD1 matches at 10 bases. With V trimmed by 7 bases and J by 2 bases, 2 bases remained unmatched. This CDR3 is 13 amino acids long. The CDR3 here is CASTGQGPYEQYF. The CDR3 DNA sequence: TGTGCCAGCACGGGACAGGGGCCCTACGAGCAGTACTTC.